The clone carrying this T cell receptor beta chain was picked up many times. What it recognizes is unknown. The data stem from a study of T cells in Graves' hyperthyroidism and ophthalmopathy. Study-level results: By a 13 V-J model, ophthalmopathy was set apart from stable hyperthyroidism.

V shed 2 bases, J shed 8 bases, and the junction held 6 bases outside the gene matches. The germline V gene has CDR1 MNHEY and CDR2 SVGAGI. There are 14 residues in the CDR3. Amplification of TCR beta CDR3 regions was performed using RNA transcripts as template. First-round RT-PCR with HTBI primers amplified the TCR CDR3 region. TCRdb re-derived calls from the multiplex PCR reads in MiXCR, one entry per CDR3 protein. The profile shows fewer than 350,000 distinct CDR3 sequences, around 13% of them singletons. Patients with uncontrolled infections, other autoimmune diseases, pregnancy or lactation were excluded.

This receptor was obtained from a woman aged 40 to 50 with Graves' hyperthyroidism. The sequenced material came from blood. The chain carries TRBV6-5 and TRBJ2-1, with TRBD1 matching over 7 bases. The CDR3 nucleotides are TGTGCCAGCAGTTACGACGACAGGGTCCATGAGCAGTTCTTC. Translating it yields CASSYDDRVHEQFF.